This TCR beta chain was captured by sequencing in a study of T cells in Graves' hyperthyroidism and ophthalmopathy. It was RNA transcripts that yielded the amplified TCR beta CDR3 regions. An initial round of RT-PCR targeting the TCR CDR3 relied on the HTBI primer set. TCRdb fed the multiplex PCR reads into MiXCR, producing one record per CDR3 protein. The sample has approximately 530,000 distinct CDR3 sequences; roughly 17% are singletons. This clonotype came up many times. The CDR3 loop spans 14 amino acids. V was cut by 5 bases and J by 1 base, with 12 bases left in between. In germline, CDR1 is MDHEN, CDR2 SYDVKM.

This chain uses TRBV28 with TRBJ2-7, with D uncertain. The specimen was blood. This TCR derives from a woman aged 18 to 35 with Graves' hyperthyroidism. DNA of the CDR3: TGTGCCAGCAGTCCCGCGGACCGATCCTACGAGCAGTACTTC. Residues: CASSPADRSYEQYF.